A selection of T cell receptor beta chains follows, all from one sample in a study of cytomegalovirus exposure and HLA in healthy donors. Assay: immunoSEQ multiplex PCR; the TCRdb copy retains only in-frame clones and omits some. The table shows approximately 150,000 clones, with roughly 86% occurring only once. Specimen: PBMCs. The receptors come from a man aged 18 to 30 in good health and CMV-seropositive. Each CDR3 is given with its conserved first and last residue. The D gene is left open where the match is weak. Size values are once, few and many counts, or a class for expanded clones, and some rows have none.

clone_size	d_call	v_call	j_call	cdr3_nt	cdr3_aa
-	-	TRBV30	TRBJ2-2	TGTGCCTGGATGGGTGGCGGCACCGGGGAGCTGTTTTTT	CAWMGGGTGELFF
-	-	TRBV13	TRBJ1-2	TGTGCCAGCAGCTTAGAAACGCCGGTGTCTGGCTACACCTTC	CASSLETPVSGYTF
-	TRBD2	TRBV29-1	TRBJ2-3	TGCAGCGTTCTAAAATACGGACTAGCGGGATACACAGATACGCAGTATTTT	CSVLKYGLAGYTDTQYF
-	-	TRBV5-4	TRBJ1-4	TGTGCCAGCAGCTCCGGGGGGTCGGTTCACGGAGAAAAACTGTTTTTT	CASSSGGSVHGEKLFF
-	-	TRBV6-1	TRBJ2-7	TGTGCCAGCAGTCCGGTCGGGGACTCCTACGAGCAGTACTTC	CASSPVGDSYEQYF
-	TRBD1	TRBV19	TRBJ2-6	TGTGCCAGTAAGAAGACAGGGATCGGGGCCAACGTCCTGACTTTC	CASKKTGIGANVLTF
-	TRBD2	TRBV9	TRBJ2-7	TGTGCCAGCAGCGCTAGCGGGAGGGCCTACGAGCAGTACTTC	CASSASGRAYEQYF
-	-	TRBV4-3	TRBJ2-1	TGCGCCAGCAGCCAAGAAATCCAGGCCAATGAGCAGTTCTTC	CASSQEIQANEQFF
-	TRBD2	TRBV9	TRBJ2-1	TGTGCCAGCAGCTTCCAAGCGGGGGCGGGGAATGAGCAGTTCTTC	CASSFQAGAGNEQFF
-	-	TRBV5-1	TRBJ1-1	TGCGCCAGCAGCTTCTTCCAGGGGTTCACTGAAGCTTTCTTT	CASSFFQGFTEAFF
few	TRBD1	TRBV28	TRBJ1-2	TGTGCCAGCAGTTATGGGACAGACTATGGCTACACCTTC	CASSYGTDYGYTF
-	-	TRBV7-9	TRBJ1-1	TGTGCCAGCAGCTTAAGGACAGCACCTCAGAACACTGAAGCTTTCTTT	CASSLRTAPQNTEAFF
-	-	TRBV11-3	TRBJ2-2	TGTGCCAGCAGCTTGGGGGGGCTATTCAGAAACACCGGGGAGCTGTTTTTT	CASSLGGLFRNTGELFF
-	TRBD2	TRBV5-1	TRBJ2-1	TGCGCCAGCAGCTATACTAGCGGGGGCGACAATGAGCAGTTCTTC	CASSYTSGGDNEQFF
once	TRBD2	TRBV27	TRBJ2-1	TGTGCCAGCAACGGGGGGGCCTACAATGAGCAGTTCTTC	CASNGGAYNEQFF
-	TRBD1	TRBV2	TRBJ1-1	TGTGCCAGCAGTCCCCTGGACAGGGGCCGCTCGAACACTGAAGCTTTCTTT	CASSPLDRGRSNTEAFF
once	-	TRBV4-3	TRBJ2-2	TGCGCCAGCAGCCCAAATCCCACAGAGAACACCGGGGAGCTGTTTTTT	CASSPNPTENTGELFF
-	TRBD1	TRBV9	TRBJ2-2	TGTGCCAGCAGCGTGAGAGGGCAGGGGGCCCCCGGGGAGCTGTTTTTT	CASSVRGQGAPGELFF
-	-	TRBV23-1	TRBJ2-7	TGCGCCAGCAGTCAATCTGACAGAAGTTGCGAGCAGTACTTC	CASSQSDRSCEQYF
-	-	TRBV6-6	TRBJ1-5	TGTGCCAGCAGTTACTCGATTGGGCGCAATCAGCCCCAGCATTTT	CASSYSIGRNQPQHF
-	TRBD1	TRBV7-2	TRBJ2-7	TGTGCCAGCAGGCCAGGGGGACAGGGGTCGTACGAGCAGTACTTC	CASRPGGQGSYEQYF
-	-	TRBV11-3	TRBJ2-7	TGTGCCAGCAGCTTGTACAGTTCCTACGAGCAGTACTTC	CASSLYSSYEQYF
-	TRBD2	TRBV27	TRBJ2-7	TGTGCCAGCAGTGACGCGACTAGCGGGACCTACGAGCAGTACTTC	CASSDATSGTYEQYF
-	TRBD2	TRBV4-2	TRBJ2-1	TGTGCCAGCAGCCCCCGGGGGGGAACCAGTAACAATGAGCAGTTCTTC	CASSPRGGTSNNEQFF
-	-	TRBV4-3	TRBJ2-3	TGCGCCAGCAGCCAAGGGGCCTTAGATACGCAGTATTTT	CASSQGALDTQYF
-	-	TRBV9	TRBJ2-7	TGTGCCAGCAGCGTAGGTGGCCTCCCCTACGAGCAGTACTTC	CASSVGGLPYEQYF
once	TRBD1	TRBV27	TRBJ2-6	TGTGCCAGCAGTTTCGGGACAGGGTCTTCAGGGGCCAACGTCCTGACTTTC	CASSFGTGSSGANVLTF
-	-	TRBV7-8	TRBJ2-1	TGTGCCAGCAGCTTCCCCATTCGTGGTTCTAGCTCCTACAATGAGCAGTTCTTC	CASSFPIRGSSSYNEQFF
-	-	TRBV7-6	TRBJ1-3	TGTGCCAGTTCCGAATGGGCGAACTCTGGAAACACCATATATTTT	CASSEWANSGNTIYF
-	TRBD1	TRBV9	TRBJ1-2	TGTGCCAGCAGCGAGGCGGACAGGGAGATTGGCTACACCTTC	CASSEADREIGYTF
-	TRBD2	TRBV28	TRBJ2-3	TGTGCCACCCAGGCCGGCCAGCGGGAGGGGGATACGCAGTATTTT	CATQAGQREGDTQYF
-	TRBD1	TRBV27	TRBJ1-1	TGTGCCAGCACCACCCGGGACAGGGACACTGAAGCTTTCTTT	CASTTRDRDTEAFF
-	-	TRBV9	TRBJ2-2	TGTGCCAGCAGCGGACGGGTGGCCGGGGAGCTGTTTTTT	CASSGRVAGELFF
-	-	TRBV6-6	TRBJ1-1	TGTGCCAGCACCACATCGAACACTGAAGCTTTCTTT	CASTTSNTEAFF
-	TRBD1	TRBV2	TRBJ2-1	TGTGCCACTGGGACAGGGAGAAATGAGCAGTTCTTC	CATGTGRNEQFF
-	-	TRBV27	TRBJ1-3	TGTGCCAGCAGTTACCAGGGGCCCTCTGGAAACACCATATATTTT	CASSYQGPSGNTIYF
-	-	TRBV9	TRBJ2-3	TGTGCCAGCAGCGGGGACTCCTATACGCAGTATTTT	CASSGDSYTQYF
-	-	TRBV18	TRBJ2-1	TGTGCCAGCTCACCACAGAGGGAAGAGCAGTTCTTC	CASSPQREEQFF
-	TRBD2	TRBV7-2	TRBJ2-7	TGTGCCAGCAGACACCCAACTAGCGGGGGAACCTACGAGCAGTACTTC	CASRHPTSGGTYEQYF
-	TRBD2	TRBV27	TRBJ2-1	TGTGCCAGCGCCTTAGCGGGAGTAACGAATGAGCAGTTCTTC	CASALAGVTNEQFF
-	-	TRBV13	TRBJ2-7	TGTGCCAGCAGCCCTCAGGCTTCCTACGAGCAGTACTTC	CASSPQASYEQYF
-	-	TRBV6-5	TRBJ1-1	TGTGCCAGCAGTTACACCGGACACACGAACACTGAAGCTTTCTTT	CASSYTGHTNTEAFF
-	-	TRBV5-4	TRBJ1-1	TGTGCCAGCACCGGACAGTTGAACACTGAAGCTTTCTTT	CASTGQLNTEAFF
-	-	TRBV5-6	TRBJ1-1	TGTGCCAGCAGCTGGGCCGGAAGCACTGAAGCTTTCTTT	CASSWAGSTEAFF
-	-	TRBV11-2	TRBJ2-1	TGTGCCAGCAGCTTAGGGGCTGAGCAGTTCTTC	CASSLGAEQFF
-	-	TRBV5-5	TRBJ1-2	TGTGCCAGCAGCTTGGCGCGGAGCTATGGCTACACCTTC	CASSLARSYGYTF
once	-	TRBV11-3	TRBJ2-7	TGTGCCAGCAGCTCGGAGCCCTACGAGCAGTACTTC	CASSSEPYEQYF
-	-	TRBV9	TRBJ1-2	TGTGCCAGCAGCGCCTCGGGGGTATATGGCTACACCTTC	CASSASGVYGYTF